One sample yielded the 18 T cell receptor beta chains listed below, sequenced in a study of blood T cell repertoires in COVID-19. Assay used: immunoSEQ multiplex PCR; TCRdb lists only in-frame clones, some missing. The table lists fewer than 400,000 clones, more than 85% of them singletons. The specimen was peripheral blood. The receptors were gathered from a human donor in a cohort sampled during active COVID-19.

This chain links TRBV7-9 with TRBJ2-1; 7 bases match TRBD2. In germline, CDR1 is SEHNR, CDR2 FQNEAQ (reference sequence). The CDR3 sequence is 13 residues long. Trimming at V came to 7 bases and at J to 10 bases, leaving 10 bases not matched to a gene. The CDR3 region has the DNA TGTGCCAGCACCTCGCGGGGGAACCGAGAGCAGTTCTTC. Translating gives CASTSRGNREQFF.

The chain is built from TRBV2 and TRBJ1-5; D might be TRBD1 (6 bases). Per the germline V gene, CDR1 is SNHLY and CDR2 is FYNNEI. The CDR3 runs to 14 residues. The germline V and J ends were trimmed by 3 bases and 6 bases, with 12 bases remaining between them. CDR3 bases: TGTGCCAGCAGTGACAGGGGTATGTTTCAGCCCCAGCATTTT. Its translation is CASSDRGMFQPQHF.

The chain couples TRBV7-6 to TRBJ2-3; 8 bases fit TRBD2. J was trimmed by 5 bases and V by 1 base; bases with no gene match: 5. The CDR3 has 15 residues. The germline V gene encodes CDR1 SGHVS and CDR2 FNYEAQ. In DNA form, the CDR3 reads TGTGCCAGCAGCTTAGTAGGTCTAGCGGGAGATACGCAGTATTTT. It encodes CASSLVGLAGDTQYF.

V gene TRBV7-2 combines with J gene TRBJ2-1, with TRBD2 matching 8 bases. This CDR3 comprises 16 residues. Trimming at V came to 5 bases and at J to 8 bases, leaving 14 bases not matched to a gene. The germline gives CDR1 SGHTA, CDR2 FQGNSA. Here the CDR3 DNA reads TGTGCCAGCAGCCCATTAGCGGGGATCTATGCGGATGAGCAGTTCTTC. This translates into CASSPLAGIYADEQFF.

The chain couples TRBV19 to TRBJ2-7; 9 positions agree with TRBD1. Germline V gives CDR1 LNHDA, CDR2 SQIVND (reference sequence). V trimming: 6 bases; J trimming: 6 bases; junction bases outside the gene matches: 6. CDR3 size: 13 residues. The DNA of the CDR3 is TGTGCCAGTAGGAACAGGGGGCCAAGCGAGCAGTACTTC. Its translation: CASRNRGPSEQYF. The whole variable domain, filled in from reference TRBV19 and TRBJ2-7, reads DGGITQSPKYLFRKEGQNVTLSCEQNLNHDAMYWYRQDPGQGLRLIYYSQIVNDFQKGDIAEGYSVSREKKESFPLTVTSAQKNPTAFYLCASRNRGPSEQYFGPGTRLTVT.

About this clone: The same CDR3 also results from other DNA sequences found in this sample. The chain is built from TRBV3-1 (or the pseudogene TRBV3-2) and TRBJ2-7; D may be TRBD2 (6 bases). V was pared by 4 bases and J by 0 bases, with 13 bases between. Per germline, CDR1 LGHDT and CDR2 YNNKEL (reference sequence). The CDR3 spans 15 residues. In nucleotides, the CDR3 is TGTGCCAGCAGCCCCCTTGCGGGGAGCTCCTACGAGCAGTACTTC. Its translation: CASSPLAGSSYEQYF.

This clone appeared a few times. J is TRBJ2-7 and V is TRBV7-9, with unresolved D. The CDR3 runs 15 residues. Trimming took off 2 bases at V and 0 bases at J, with 11 bases between the two ends. Germline V CDR1 and CDR2: SEHNR, FQNEAQ (reference sequence). DNA of the CDR3: TGTGCCAGCAGCTTAAGAAATCGCAGCTCCTACGAGCAGTACTTC. Protein product: CASSLRNRSSYEQYF.

The J gene is TRBJ1-1, the V gene TRBV4-1; D is possibly TRBD1 (5 bases). V was clipped by 4 bases and J by 4 bases, with 13 bases between them. Germline-derived CDR1 and CDR2 are MGHRA and YSYEKL. The CDR3 is 14 residues long. The CDR3 spells CASSPGGLSTEAFF. The CDR3 nucleotides read TGCGCCAGCAGCCCCGGGGGTCTGAGCACTGAAGCTTTCTTT.

V usage is TRBV6-4 and J usage is TRBJ2-2; 10 bases match TRBD2. There are 15 residues in the CDR3. Unmatched junction bases numbered 2, after V lost 5 bases and J lost 2 bases. Germline V gene lookup returns CDR1 MRHNA and CDR2 SNTAGT. In nucleotides, the CDR3 is TGTGCCAGCAGTACTAGCGGGGATAACACCGGGGAGCTGTTTTTT. Translation gives CASSTSGDNTGELFF.

As DNA, the CDR3 is TGTGCCACCGGGGCCCGGACAGGGATGCAACCCTACGAGCAGTACTTC. Protein: CATGARTGMQPYEQYF. The gene calls are TRBV15 and TRBJ2-7; 8 nucleotides align to TRBD1. The CDR3 sequence is 16 residues long. The germline V gene encodes CDR1 LNHNV and CDR2 YYDKDF (reference sequence). The junction had 14 bases not matched to a gene; V was cut back by 8 bases and J by 2 bases.

The chain uses TRBV24-1 and TRBJ2-2; D is ambiguous. The germline CDR1 and CDR2 sequences are KGHDR and SFDVKD. This CDR3 contains 15 residues. The V end lost 4 bases, the J end lost 0 bases, and 8 bases lay between the germline ends. The CDR3 reads CATSDRYANTGELFF. The CDR3, as DNA: TGTGCCACCAGTGACAGGTACGCGAACACCGGGGAGCTGTTTTTT.

The rearrangement links TRBV6-5 to TRBJ2-7; D is perhaps TRBD1 (6 bases). Germline V gives CDR1 MNHEY, CDR2 SVGAGI. Trimming took off 5 bases at V and 1 base at J, with 9 bases between the two ends. The CDR3 runs to 13 residues. This CDR3 is CASSRDMSYEQYF. The CDR3 DNA sequence: TGTGCCAGCAGTCGGGACATGTCCTACGAGCAGTACTTC.

The gene calls are TRBV11-2 and TRBJ1-2, with 10 positions matching TRBD1. Germline V gives CDR1 SGHAT, CDR2 FQNNGV. V trimming: 6 bases; J trimming: 2 bases; junction bases outside the gene matches: 12. The CDR3 contains 17 residues. This CDR3 reads CASRRGLRQGANYGYTF. DNA of the CDR3: TGTGCCAGCAGAAGGGGCCTCAGACAGGGGGCGAACTATGGCTACACCTTC.

The V gene is TRBV7-9, the J gene TRBJ1-6, with a possible D match to TRBD1 (5 bases). This CDR3 has 15 amino acids. Germline CDR1 and CDR2: SEHNR and FQNEAQ (reference sequence). V was cut by 4 bases and J by 7 bases, with 14 bases left in between. DNA of the CDR3: TGTGCCAGCAGCTCACAGGTTCGGGAGAATTCACCCCTCCACTTT. Amino acids: CASSSQVRENSPLHF.

To note about this clone: A read error may be the cause here, since a much bigger clone is one base away. The chain employs TRBV2 and TRBJ2-6; D is undetermined. Germline V gene data show CDR1 as SNHLY and CDR2 as FYNNEI. V shed 2 bases and J shed 0 bases, with 5 bases lying between them. The length of the CDR3 is 15 residues. In nucleotides, the CDR3 is TGTGCCAGCAGTGAATTGAGCTCTGGGGCCAACGTCCTGACTTTC. This sequence encodes CASSELSSGANVLTF.

This chain uses TRBV19 with TRBJ1-3; no clear D. The CDR3 has 15 amino acids. The V end was cut by 6 bases, the J end by 0 bases, with 12 bases between. Germline CDR1 and CDR2: LNHDA and SQIVND (reference sequence). CDR3 residues: CASSPQLISGNTIYF. The CDR3 DNA is TGTGCCAGTAGCCCACAGCTTATCTCTGGAAACACCATATATTTT.

The chain's CDR3 is CASTHTNQGSGNTIYF. CDR3 sequence (DNA): TGTGCCAGCACGCATACTAATCAGGGCTCTGGAAACACCATATATTTT. The chain has TRBV18 and TRBJ1-3; possible D gene TRBD1, 5 bases. V was pared by 8 bases and J by 0 bases, with 17 bases between. Germline V lookup: CDR1 KGHSH, CDR2 LQKENI. CDR3 length equals 16 residues.

The chain joins TRBV3-1 (or the pseudogene TRBV3-2) to TRBJ1-1, with TRBD1 matching 8 bases. The V segment lost 1 base and the J segment 0 bases; nucleotides outside the gene matches: 7. CDR3 length equals 17 residues. The germline gives CDR1 LGHDT, CDR2 YNNKEL (reference sequence). The CDR3 protein is CASSQAFRGRMNTEAFF. The CDR3 nucleotides are TGTGCCAGCAGCCAAGCATTCAGGGGGCGTATGAACACTGAAGCTTTCTTT.